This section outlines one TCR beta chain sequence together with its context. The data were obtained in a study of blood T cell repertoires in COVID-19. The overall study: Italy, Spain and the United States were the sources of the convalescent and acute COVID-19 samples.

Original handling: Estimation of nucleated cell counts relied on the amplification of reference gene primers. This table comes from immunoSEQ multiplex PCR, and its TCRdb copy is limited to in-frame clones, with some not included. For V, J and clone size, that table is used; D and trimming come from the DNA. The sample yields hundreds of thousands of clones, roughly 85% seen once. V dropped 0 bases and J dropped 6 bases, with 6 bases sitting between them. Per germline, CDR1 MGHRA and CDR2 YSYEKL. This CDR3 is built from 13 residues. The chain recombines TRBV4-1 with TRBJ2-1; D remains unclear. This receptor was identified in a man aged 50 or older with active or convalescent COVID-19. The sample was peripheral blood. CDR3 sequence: CASSQERRNEQFF. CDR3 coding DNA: TGCGCCAGCAGCCAAGAGCGGCGCAATGAGCAGTTCTTC.